A single sample is the source of the 29 T cell receptor beta chains below, sequenced in a study of blood T cell repertoires in COVID-19. Sequencing was performed with immunoSEQ multiplex PCR; in TCRdb, only in-frame clones are kept and a portion is missing. The sample yields roughly 250,000 clones, approximately 82% seen once. Specimen: peripheral blood. These receptor sequences come from a woman of 80 years or more with acute or convalescent COVID-19.

This clone was seen only once. The chain combines TRBV7-2 with TRBJ1-6; D gene ambiguous. CDR1 is SGHTA and CDR2 is FQGNSA in the germline V gene. CDR3 length: 17 amino acids. The ends were cut back, 7 bases at V and 5 bases at J, with 21 bases in the middle. The CDR3 spells CASIERFRGANNSPLHF. The CDR3 DNA reads TGTGCCAGCATCGAAAGGTTCCGGGGTGCCAATAATTCACCCCTCCACTTT.

This clone was seen a handful of times. The V gene is TRBV15, the J gene TRBJ1-6; D remains unclear. The CDR3 totals 14 residues. Trimming cost V 2 bases and J 5 bases, with 7 bases left between them. Germline CDR1 is LNHNV and CDR2 is YYDKDF (reference sequence). The CDR3 loop reads CATSRQNDNSPLHF. CDR3 nucleotide sequence: TGTGCCACCAGCAGACAGAACGATAATTCACCCCTCCACTTT.

This sequence joins TRBV7-2 and TRBJ2-3; D unresolved. CDR1 is SGHTA, CDR2 FQGNSA, per germline. Trimming shortened V by 0 bases and J by 4 bases, and 5 bases separated the two germline ends. The CDR3 is 13 residues long. The CDR3 DNA sequence: TGTGCCAGCAGCTTAGCGCTAGCAGATACGCAGTATTTT. Translated, it gives CASSLALADTQYF.

The gene calls are TRBV6-5 and TRBJ1-3, with TRBD1 matching 7 bases. V dropped 4 bases and J dropped 5; count of bases not matched to a gene: 8. The CDR3 is 15 residues long. Per germline, CDR1 MNHEY and CDR2 SVGAGI. The CDR3 reads CASSSGQTSRNTIYF. The CDR3 coding sequence is TGTGCCAGCAGTTCGGGACAGACGTCTAGAAACACCATATATTTT.

This clone was picked up one time. This sequence joins TRBV5-4 and TRBJ2-5; 10 bases fit TRBD1. Trimming removed 2 bases from V and 5 bases from J; junction bases left unmatched: 6. The CDR3 extends over 15 amino acids. The germline gives CDR1 SGHNT, CDR2 YYREEE (reference sequence). The CDR3 here is CASSFPGQGSETQYF. In DNA, the CDR3 is TGTGCCAGCAGCTTCCCGGGACAGGGGTCGGAGACCCAGTACTTC.

The chain is built from TRBV2 and TRBJ1-1; TRBD1 might be the D (5 bases). Germline CDR1 reads SNHLY; CDR2 reads FYNNEI. The CDR3 totals 14 residues. With 8 bases removed from V and 4 bases from J, the gap between germline ends came to 17 bases. CDR3 in amino acids: CASGKAGSGTEAFF. The CDR3 nucleotides are TGTGCCAGCGGAAAGGCAGGGTCGGGCACTGAAGCTTTCTTT.

V gene TRBV28 combines with J gene TRBJ1-6, with 7 bases matching TRBD1. The CDR3 covers 15 residues. V dropped 7 bases and J dropped 6; count of bases not matched to a gene: 9. The germline CDR1 and CDR2 sequences are MDHEN and SYDVKM. The CDR3 reads CASNSGGRSNSPLHF. For the CDR3, the DNA is TGTGCCAGCAACTCAGGGGGTAGAAGTAATTCACCCCTCCACTTT.

The chain couples TRBV7-2 to TRBJ2-5; D perhaps matches TRBD2 (7 bases). There are 14 residues in the CDR3. In germline, CDR1 is SGHTA, CDR2 FQGNSA. V shed 4 bases and J shed 5 bases, with 14 bases lying between them. The CDR3 DNA is TGTGCCAGCAGCTGGGGGGGGGCCGAGGAGACCCAGTACTTC. The encoded protein is CASSWGGAEETQYF. Supplemented by reference TRBV7-2 and TRBJ2-5, the full variable domain reads GAGVSQSPSNKVTEKGKDVELRCDPISGHTALYWYRQSLGQGLEFLIYFQGNSAPDKSGLPSDRFSAERTGGSVSTLTIQRTQQEDSAVYLCASSWGGAEETQYFGPGTRLLVL.

V and J are TRBV5-1 and TRBJ1-2; TRBD1 agrees at 7 bases. The germline CDR1 and CDR2 sequences are SGHRS and YFSETQ. The CDR3 length is 12 residues. J was trimmed by 11 bases and V by 0 bases; bases with no gene match: 4. This CDR3 is CASSLEEGAYTF. Here the CDR3 DNA reads TGCGCCAGCAGCTTGGAAGAGGGGGCTTACACCTTC.

V is TRBV5-5 and J is TRBJ2-5, with D tentatively TRBD1 (8 bases). The CDR3 is 14 amino acids. Germline lookup yields CDR1 SGHKS and CDR2 YYEKEE (reference sequence). V dropped 4 bases and J dropped 4 bases, with 14 bases sitting between them. The CDR3 loop reads CASSNTGGGETQYF. The CDR3 bases are TGTGCCAGCAGCAATACAGGGGGGGGAGAGACCCAGTACTTC. Variable domain in full (rest from reference TRBV5-5 and TRBJ2-5): DAGVTQSPTHLIKTRGQQVTLRCSPISGHKSVSWYQQVLGQGPQFIFQYYEKEERGRGNFPDRFSARQFPNYSSELNVNALLLGDSALYLCASSNTGGGETQYFGPGTRLLVL.

This sequence joins TRBV18 and TRBJ2-1; 7 bases fit TRBD1. The V gene end was trimmed by 2 bases and the J gene end by 5 bases; junction bases not matched to a gene: 12. The CDR3 totals 17 residues. Germline V CDR1 and CDR2: KGHSH, LQKENI. The CDR3 DNA is TGTGCCAGCTCACCATTATCTCCCGGACAGGCCGACAATGAGCAGTTCTTC. Its protein product is CASSPLSPGQADNEQFF.

This chain uses TRBV19 with TRBJ2-5; no clear D gene. This CDR3 is 14 amino acids long. From germline, CDR1 is LNHDA and CDR2 SQIVND (reference sequence). Trimming left V 0 bases short and J 0 bases short, with 5 bases between. The CDR3 bases are TGTGCCAGTAGTATAGATCCCGACCAAGAGACCCAGTACTTC. Translating gives CASSIDPDQETQYF.

The chain uses TRBV18 and TRBJ1-2, with 10 nucleotides matching TRBD1. The V segment lost 2 bases and the J segment 8 bases; nucleotides outside the gene matches: 5. Germline values: CDR1 KGHSH, CDR2 LQKENI. This CDR3 spans 14 amino acids. The CDR3, as DNA: TGTGCCAGCTCACCATCGGGACAGGGGAACGGCTACACCTTC. Protein sequence: CASSPSGQGNGYTF.

The table lists this clone with a count of one. This sequence joins TRBV5-1 and TRBJ2-2, with 8 bases aligning to TRBD1. J gave up 6 bases and V 5 bases, and 12 bases lay outside the gene matches. This CDR3 is 16 amino acids long. The germline V gene encodes CDR1 SGHRS and CDR2 YFSETQ. CDR3: CASSSGQGSISGELFF. CDR3 bases: TGCGCCAGCAGTTCAGGACAGGGTAGTATCTCCGGGGAGCTGTTTTTT.

A word on this clone: An end of the junction differs from the germline gene, which may be a read error. This chain connects TRBV7-7 to TRBJ2-5; D call uncertain. The CDR3 runs 13 residues. Germline V gives CDR1 SSHAT, CDR2 FNYEAQ (reference sequence). CDR3 sequence (DNA): TGTGCTAGCAGCTCCGACACCGCCAAGACCCAGTACTTC. Residues: CASSSDTAKTQYF.

The rearrangement uses TRBV7-2 and TRBJ2-1; TRBD1 aligns across 8 bases. Unmatched junction bases numbered 13, after V lost 5 bases and J lost 7 bases. CDR1 is SGHTA, CDR2 FQGNSA, per germline. There are 16 residues in the CDR3. CDR3 DNA: TGTGCCAGCAGCGCCCAGGGGGCGCTCACTCGTAATGAGCAGTTCTTC. Residues: CASSAQGALTRNEQFF.

The chain has TRBV28 and TRBJ1-4; unclear D gene. With 5 bases removed from V and 3 bases from J, the gap between germline ends came to 7 bases. There are 13 residues in the CDR3. CDR1 is MDHEN and CDR2 is SYDVKM in the germline V gene. CDR3 amino acids: CASSPGPNEKLFF. In DNA form, the CDR3 reads TGTGCCAGCAGTCCTGGCCCTAATGAAAAACTGTTTTTT.

This chain uses TRBV18 with TRBJ1-3, with 9 bases that match TRBD1. Germline-derived CDR1 and CDR2 are KGHSH and LQKENI. The V gene end was trimmed by 1 base and the J gene end by 0 bases; junction bases not matched to a gene: 10. The CDR3 is 19 amino acids. As DNA, the CDR3 is TGTGCCAGCTCACCACTCCCCGGGACAGGGACGAGCTCTGGAAACACCATATATTTT. Its protein is CASSPLPGTGTSSGNTIYF.

The V gene is TRBV2, the J gene TRBJ2-3, with a possible D match to TRBD2 (5 bases). Germline values: CDR1 SNHLY, CDR2 FYNNEI. V was pared by 5 bases and J by 4 bases, with 13 bases between. The CDR3 totals 14 residues. This chain's CDR3 is CASSRGQRADTQYF. The CDR3 DNA reads TGTGCCAGCAGTCGAGGGCAAAGGGCAGATACGCAGTATTTT.

The chain recombines TRBV5-6 with TRBJ1-4; 7 bases align to TRBD1. Germline V CDR1 and CDR2: SGHDT, YYEEEE. Losses at the gene ends were 3 bases for V and 6 bases for J; bases not matched to a gene: 8. The length of the CDR3 is 15 residues. In DNA form, the CDR3 reads TGTGCCAGCAGCTGGTACCCAGGGGGAGATGAAAAACTGTTTTTT. This encodes CASSWYPGGDEKLFF.

The chain carries TRBV3-1 (or the pseudogene TRBV3-2) and TRBJ2-7, with 12 positions matching TRBD1. There are 15 residues in the CDR3. Germline lookup yields CDR1 LGHDT and CDR2 YNNKEL (reference sequence). V gave up 4 bases and J gave up 4 bases; unmatched junction bases: 5. CDR3 loop: CASSLPGQGAYEQYF. The CDR3 DNA sequence: TGTGCCAGCAGCCTTCCGGGACAGGGGGCGTACGAGCAGTACTTC.

The DNA for the CDR3 is TGTGCCAGCAGCCTTTGGACAGGGGAGACTGGGGCCAACGTCCTGACTTTC. Its protein product is CASSLWTGETGANVLTF. This rearrangement joins TRBV3-1 (or the pseudogene TRBV3-2) to TRBJ2-6; 9 nucleotides match TRBD1. Germline CDR1 reads LGHDT; CDR2 reads YNNKEL (reference sequence). V trimming: 4 bases; J trimming: 2 bases; junction bases outside the gene matches: 6. This CDR3 contains 17 residues.

V gene TRBV19 combines with J gene TRBJ1-5; D is unresolved. V shed 5 bases and J shed 1 base, with 12 bases lying between them. Germline V gives CDR1 LNHDA, CDR2 SQIVND (reference sequence). The CDR3 runs to 15 residues. CDR3 sequence (DNA): TGTGCCAGTAGTCCCTATGTGGTGAGCAATCAGCCCCAGCATTTT. It yields the protein CASSPYVVSNQPQHF.

J is TRBJ1-2 and V is TRBV16; maybe TRBD1 (5 bases). This CDR3 is 14 amino acids long. Between the trimmed V and J ends, which lost 2 bases and 6 bases, there was a span of 13 bases. Per the germline V gene, CDR1 is KGHSY and CDR2 is FQNENV. Written as DNA, the CDR3 is TGTGCCAGCAGCCAAGGGGCCACCCCCGATGGCTACACCTTC. This translates into CASSQGATPDGYTF.

V gene TRBV29-1 combines with J gene TRBJ2-3; 8 nucleotides match TRBD2. The ends lost 1 base at V and 6 bases at J; junction bases unmatched: 6. CDR1 is SQVTM, CDR2 ANQGSEA, per germline. This CDR3 spans 14 amino acids. This chain's CDR3 is CSVEASGGRDTQYF. CDR3 in DNA: TGCAGCGTTGAAGCCTCGGGGGGGCGTGATACGCAGTATTTT.

The chain uses TRBV7-2 and TRBJ2-3, with D maybe TRBD2 (6 bases). The CDR3 runs 17 residues. Germline CDR1 is SGHTA and CDR2 is FQGNSA. V lost 6 bases and J 2 bases, leaving 21 bases between the germline ends. Here the CDR3 DNA reads TGTGCCAGCAGAAACGGACGGGAGACTCGTCTCACAGATACGCAGTATTTT. This codes for CASRNGRETRLTDTQYF. Using reference TRBV7-2 and TRBJ2-3 for the parts outside the CDR3, the full variable domain is GAGVSQSPSNKVTEKGKDVELRCDPISGHTALYWYRQSLGQGLEFLIYFQGNSAPDKSGLPSDRFSAERTGGSVSTLTIQRTQQEDSAVYLCASRNGRETRLTDTQYFGPGTRLTVL.

The J gene is TRBJ1-1, the V gene TRBV30; the match to TRBD1 covers 7 bases. CDR3 length equals 13 residues. Germline CDR1 and CDR2: GTSNPN and SVGIG (reference sequence). With 7 bases clipped from V and 8 bases from J, the junction kept 13 bases outside the gene matches. CDR3: CASPGQSHSEAFF. The DNA for the CDR3 is TGTGCCTCCCCGGGACAGTCACACTCCGAAGCTTTCTTT. Together with reference TRBV30 and TRBJ1-1, the CDR3 gives the full variable domain: SQTIHQWPATLVQPVGSPLSLECTVEGTSNPNLYWYRQAAGRGLQLLFYSVGIGQISSEVPQNLSASRPQDRQFILSSKKLLLSDSGFYLCASPGQSHSEAFFGQGTRLTVV.

V usage is TRBV7-9 and J usage is TRBJ2-2; no definite D call. Trimming took 1 base from V and 4 from J, leaving 4 bases between them. From germline, CDR1 is SEHNR and CDR2 FQNEAQ (reference sequence). This CDR3 spans 13 amino acids. CDR3: CASSLVATGELFF. The DNA for the CDR3 is TGTGCCAGCAGCTTAGTGGCCACCGGGGAGCTGTTTTTT.

The chain couples TRBV20-1 to TRBJ2-1, with TRBD1 matching over 8 bases. V trimming: 3 bases; J trimming: 5 bases; junction bases outside the gene matches: 3. CDR3 length: 13 residues. Germline V gene lookup returns CDR1 DFQATT and CDR2 SNEGSKA (reference sequence). CDR3 region: CSASRDRHNEQFF. The CDR3 DNA follows: TGCAGTGCTAGTAGGGACAGGCACAATGAGCAGTTCTTC.